This passage covers 28 T cell receptor beta chains from one sample sequenced in a study of identical twins. TCRdb processed the 5' RACE reads anew with MiXCR; each CDR3 protein has one entry. Of roughly 630,000 distinct CDR3 sequences detected, 7.1% appear once; the ten largest clones hold 1.6%. The same specimen was also included in a second study, on yellow fever vaccine responses in identical twins.

The sequencing input was PBMCs. The receptor source for this set is a woman aged 18-29 years in good health.

This clonotype was seen more than once but under ten times. CDR3 in amino acids: CASRFSGRELFF. DNA of the CDR3: TGTGCCAGCAGGTTTAGCGGGAGGGAACTGTTCTTC. The chain recombines TRBV7-3 with TRBJ2-1, with TRBD2 identical over 11 bases. Per germline, CDR1 SGHTA and CDR2 FQGTGA. The CDR3 has 12 residues. V gave up 6 bases and J gave up 15 bases; unmatched junction bases: 7.

The rearrangement joins TRBV12-3 or TRBV12-4 to TRBJ1-5, with D possibly being TRBD1 (6 bases). The V end was cut by 9 bases, the J end by 7 bases, with 16 bases between. The CDR3 consists of 13 residues. For the CDR3, the DNA is TGTGCCAGTTGCTTGGGGGCAGGACAGCCCCAGCATTTT. It translates to CASCLGAGQPQHF.

This clonotype was observed many times. V and J are TRBV20-1 and TRBJ1-2; 7 bases match TRBD1. The CDR3 length is 16 residues. Germline CDR1 DFQATT, CDR2 SNEGSKA (reference sequence). V lost 6 bases to trimming and J lost 0 bases; unmatched junction nucleotides: 13. The CDR3 nucleotides read TGCAGTGCGTCAGACAGGGACCTCAAAGCTAACTATGGCTACACCTTC. Translating it yields CSASDRDLKANYGYTF.

This clonotype was seen repeatedly, ten times or more. This chain joins TRBV27 and TRBJ2-1; D is undetermined. Trimming cost V 7 bases and J 6 bases, with 19 bases left between them. Looked up from germline, CDR1 is MNHEY and CDR2 is SMNVEV (reference sequence). The length of the CDR3 is 15 residues. The CDR3 DNA reads TGTGCCAGCACCTTTGGGGTTTTGACCACCAATGAGCAGTTCTTC. This sequence encodes CASTFGVLTTNEQFF.

This clonotype came up a few times. J is TRBJ1-1 and V is TRBV7-9; 8 positions agree with TRBD1. V trimming: 3 bases; J trimming: 6 bases; junction bases outside the gene matches: 12. CDR3 length: 16 amino acids. From germline, CDR1 is SEHNR and CDR2 FQNEAQ (reference sequence). The CDR3, as DNA: TGTGCCAGCAGCTTTAGCGCTGGGGACAGGAGCGCTGAAGCTTTCTTT. Translation: CASSFSAGDRSAEAFF.

V and J are TRBV6-5 and TRBJ2-2; 9 bases match TRBD2. The CDR3 is made up of 15 amino acids. In germline, CDR1 is MNHEY, CDR2 SVGAGI. J gave up 4 bases and V 6 bases, and 6 bases lay outside the gene matches. This CDR3 reads CASSYSGGLTGELFF. CDR3 sequence (DNA): TGTGCCAGCAGCTATAGCGGGGGTCTCACCGGGGAGCTGTTTTTT.

There are many counts of this clonotype. This chain joins TRBV12-3 or TRBV12-4 and TRBJ1-1; 11 bases are shared with TRBD1. This CDR3 region has 15 residues. V lost 2 bases to trimming and J lost 5 bases; unmatched junction nucleotides: 4. This CDR3 is CASSLPGTGGTEAFF. In DNA form, the CDR3 reads TGTGCCAGCAGTTTACCAGGGACAGGGGGGACTGAAGCTTTCTTT.

The chain joins TRBV3-1 to TRBJ2-2; possibly TRBD1 for D (6 bases). Germline CDR1 is LGHDT and CDR2 is YNNKEL (reference sequence). The CDR3 length is 17 residues. V dropped 1 base and J dropped 5 bases, with 17 bases sitting between them. CDR3 amino acids: CASSQGFRTDLTGELFF. The CDR3 DNA reads as TGTGCCAGCAGCCAAGGTTTTCGGACAGATTTGACCGGGGAGCTGTTTTTT.

The rearrangement uses TRBV7-9 and TRBJ2-5; 13 bases match TRBD2. CDR1 and CDR2 (germline): SEHNR, FQNEAQ (reference sequence). V shed 5 bases and J 1 base; nucleotides not matched to a gene: 4. This CDR3 spans 16 amino acids. Here the CDR3 reads CASSTGLAGSQETQYF. The CDR3 bases are TGTGCCAGCAGCACGGGACTAGCGGGGAGCCAAGAGACCCAGTACTTC.

The chain employs TRBV5-1 and TRBJ1-2; D unresolved. V was trimmed by 0 bases and J by 8 bases, leaving 11 bases between them. The CDR3 length is 13 residues. Germline assignment: CDR1 SGHRS and CDR2 YFSETQ. CDR3 sequence reads: CASSLEDGYGYTF. As DNA, the CDR3 is TGCGCCAGCAGCTTGGAGGATGGGTACGGCTACACCTTC. The full variable domain, with the rest looked up from reference TRBV5-1 and TRBJ1-2, is KAGVTQTPRYLIKTRGQQVTLSCSPISGHRSVSWYQQTPGQGLQFLFEYFSETQRNKGNFPGRFSGRQFSNSRSEMNVSTLELGDSALYLCASSLEDGYGYTFGSGTRLTVV.

This clonotype has at least ten counts. This chain connects TRBV7-3 to TRBJ2-2; unclear D gene. V shed 4 bases and J shed 4 bases, with 10 bases lying between them. Germline V gene data show CDR1 as SGHTA and CDR2 as FQGTGA. The CDR3 has 14 amino acids. The CDR3 DNA follows: TGTGCCAGCAGCTCGGACCCGAGCACCGGGGAGCTGTTTTTT. As protein: CASSSDPSTGELFF.

The chain combines TRBV19 with TRBJ2-1; 8 nucleotides align to TRBD2. The length of the CDR3 is 17 residues. The germline gives CDR1 LNHDA, CDR2 SQIVND (reference sequence). Losses at the gene ends were 0 bases for V and 3 bases for J; bases not matched to a gene: 7. The CDR3 region has the DNA TGTGCCAGTAGTATAGAAGTGGGACTAGGGATCTACAATGAGCAGTTCTTC. It specifies CASSIEVGLGIYNEQFF.

The chain couples TRBV19 to TRBJ2-7; D possibly corresponds to TRBD2 (7 bases). The CDR3 is made up of 16 amino acids. V gave up 1 base and J gave up 5 bases, with 18 bases separating them. The V gene's germline CDR1 is LNHDA and CDR2 SQIVND (reference sequence). CDR3 in amino acids: CASSIAAYRGADEQYF. In nucleotides, the CDR3 is TGTGCCAGTAGTATAGCGGCCTACCGGGGGGCGGACGAGCAGTACTTC.

This clonotype was seen a handful of times. The chain is built from TRBV6-5 and TRBJ2-1, with 14 bases lining up with TRBD2. Germline trimming cut 0 bases from V and 8 bases from J; bases unmatched to any gene: 3. The CDR3 extends over 16 amino acids. Germline-derived CDR1 and CDR2 are MNHEY and SVGAGI. The DNA for the CDR3 is TGTGCCAGCAGTTACTCGAGGACTAGCGGGAGGCATGAGCAGTTCTTC. It translates to CASSYSRTSGRHEQFF.

The V gene is TRBV4-1, the J gene TRBJ1-2; D uncertain. The germline V and J ends were trimmed by 1 base and 5 bases, with 8 bases remaining between them. The CDR3 totals 13 residues. Looked up from germline, CDR1 is MGHRA and CDR2 is YSYEKL. CDR3 residues: CASSQGGIYGYTF. In DNA, the CDR3 is TGCGCCAGCAGCCAAGGCGGTATTTATGGCTACACCTTC.

This clonotype has a handful of counts. V is TRBV9 and J is TRBJ1-3; no firm D call. The CDR3 totals 16 residues. With 0 bases removed from V and 0 bases from J, the gap between germline ends came to 10 bases. Germline values: CDR1 SGDLS, CDR2 YYNGEE. The DNA for the CDR3 is TGTGCCAGCAGCGTAGTCGCAGATGACTCTGGAAACACCATATATTTT. It translates to CASSVVADDSGNTIYF.

This clonotype was counted between two and nine times. This chain links TRBV7-9 with TRBJ1-6, with D maybe TRBD1 (5 bases). The CDR3 is 15 amino acids. Germline lookup yields CDR1 SEHNR and CDR2 FQNEAQ (reference sequence). Trimming removed 9 bases from V and 8 bases from J, with 20 bases in between. The CDR3 DNA sequence: TGTGCCAGGAGGGCACCGGGACTGGGGGATTCACCCCTCCACTTT. Residues: CARRAPGLGDSPLHF.

This clonotype came up a few times. V and J are TRBV2 and TRBJ2-7; 8 positions match TRBD2. The CDR3 is made up of 13 amino acids. Germline trimming cut 7 bases from V and 4 bases from J; bases unmatched to any gene: 6. Germline V gene data show CDR1 as SNHLY and CDR2 as FYNNEI. In DNA form, the CDR3 reads TGTGCCAGCACACGGGGGGGCCAGTACGAGCAGTACTTC. Its translation is CASTRGGQYEQYF. Combining the CDR3 with reference TRBV2 and TRBJ2-7 gives the whole variable domain EPEVTQTPSHQVTQMGQEVILRCVPISNHLYFYWYRQILGQKVEFLVSFYNNEISEKSEIFDDQFSVERPDGSNFTLKIRSTKLEDSAMYFCASTRGGQYEQYFGPGTRLTVT.

The rearrangement joins TRBV29-1 to TRBJ2-3; 10 nucleotides line up with TRBD2. V gave up 4 bases and J gave up 3 bases; unmatched junction bases: 13. The length of the CDR3 is 17 residues. Germline V gene data show CDR1 as SQVTM and CDR2 as ANQGSEA. DNA of the CDR3: TGCAGCGTTGTTCAGCGGGAGGGCCTATTCATTACAGATACGCAGTATTTT. It specifies CSVVQREGLFITDTQYF.

V and J are TRBV11-2 and TRBJ2-3, with TRBD2 matching over 11 bases. The germline CDR1 and CDR2 sequences are SGHAT and FQNNGV. The CDR3 covers 20 residues. V lost 2 bases and J lost 3; bases outside the gene matches: 16. CDR3 in DNA: TGTGCCAGCAGCTTAAAGGGCCGGAGATTTAGCGGGAGGGCAACAGATACGCAGTATTTT. Its protein product is CASSLKGRRFSGRATDTQYF.

This clonotype was detected ten times or more. J is TRBJ2-1 and V is TRBV20-1; 9 nucleotides align to TRBD1. J lost 8 bases, V lost 5 bases, and 10 bases had no gene match. Per germline, CDR1 DFQATT and CDR2 SNEGSKA (reference sequence). The CDR3 covers 14 residues. The CDR3, as DNA: TGCAGTGCTCTCTCCCCGGGACAGGGATATGAGCAGTTCTTC. Protein: CSALSPGQGYEQFF.

The rearrangement links TRBV7-9 to TRBJ1-2, with D possibly being TRBD1 (5 bases). CDR3 length equals 13 residues. Trimming removed 5 bases from V and 7 bases from J, with 14 bases in between. Germline CDR1 SEHNR, CDR2 FQNEAQ (reference sequence). The CDR3 spells CASSIVGTGGYTF. The CDR3 nucleotides read TGTGCCAGCAGCATTGTCGGGACTGGTGGCTACACCTTC.

In its sample, this clonotype was seen a few times. The rearrangement links TRBV6-5 to TRBJ2-2, with 7 bases fitting TRBD1. Germline CDR1 is MNHEY and CDR2 is SVGAGI. The CDR3 is 16 residues long. V was clipped by 2 bases and J by 1 base; unmatched bases: 4. DNA for the CDR3: TGTGCCAGCAGTTACGTCGGGACAGTGAACACCGGGGAGCTGTTTTTT. The encoded protein is CASSYVGTVNTGELFF.

This clonotype turned up a few times. The chain uses TRBV24-1 and TRBJ2-5, with D perhaps matching TRBD1 or TRBD2 (6 bases each). The CDR3 runs 14 residues. Germline V gene lookup returns CDR1 KGHDR and CDR2 SFDVKD. The V end was cut by 5 bases, the J end by 5 bases, with 14 bases between. The CDR3 protein is CATSGNREAETQYF. DNA of the CDR3: TGTGCCACCAGTGGAAACAGGGAGGCGGAGACCCAGTACTTC.

In its sample, this clonotype was seen many times. The rearrangement links TRBV6-5 to TRBJ1-2; 7 bases align to TRBD1. The CDR3 loop spans 12 amino acids. Germline CDR1 is MNHEY and CDR2 is SVGAGI. J was trimmed by 8 bases and V by 6 bases; bases with no gene match: 6. The CDR3 sequence is CASRHRGDGYTF. The CDR3 DNA follows: TGTGCCAGCAGACACAGGGGTGACGGCTACACCTTC.

This clonotype came up many times. The chain carries TRBV25-1 and TRBJ1-3; the D is unclear. The germline V and J ends were trimmed by 6 bases and 0 bases, with 6 bases remaining between them. CDR1 and CDR2 (germline): MGHDK, SYGVNS. The CDR3 consists of 13 residues. CDR3 loop: CASRDHSGNTIYF. As DNA, the CDR3 is TGTGCCAGCAGGGACCACTCTGGAAACACCATATATTTT.

This chain links TRBV6-5 with TRBJ1-1; D remains unclear. The germline V and J ends were trimmed by 0 bases and 1 base, with 6 bases remaining between them. This CDR3 spans 14 amino acids. CDR1 is MNHEY and CDR2 is SVGAGI in the germline V gene. Here the CDR3 DNA reads TGTGCCAGCAGTTACTCCAGACCGAACACTGAAGCTTTCTTT. Its translation is CASSYSRPNTEAFF.

This clonotype was counted ten times or more. The chain links TRBV27 to TRBJ1-3; D is unclear. The germline gives CDR1 MNHEY, CDR2 SMNVEV (reference sequence). This CDR3 is built from 16 residues. With 0 bases removed from V and 0 bases from J, the gap between germline ends came to 9 bases. The CDR3 region has the DNA TGTGCCAGCAGTTTATCAGGCGTACTCTCTGGAAACACCATATATTTT. The encoded protein is CASSLSGVLSGNTIYF.